This TCR beta chain appears in the sequencing data of a study of T-cell memory formation after mild COVID-19. Overall study findings and caveats: Some responding clones appeared in pre-infection memory, suggesting cross-reactive memory joined.

The CDR3 consists of 14 residues. Germline CDR1 reads SGHKS; CDR2 reads YYEKEE (reference sequence). V was shortened by 4 bases and J by 5 bases, with 13 bases between the two germline ends. MiXCR, applied by TCRdb to the 5' RACE reads, yields one record per CDR3 protein. This table holds roughly 250,000 distinct CDR3 sequences, less than 20% found once. A note on this clonotype: The antigen is unknown.

This sequence was found in a man younger than 30 who had mild COVID-19 (a few samples of this study predate the infection). Cell type and time point are not known. Material for sequencing was PBMCs or a T cell subset sorted from them (not recorded which). The chain employs TRBV5-5 and TRBJ1-5; D is ambiguous. The CDR3 nucleotides read TGTGCCAGCAGCCAGACCGGGGAGGATCAGCCCCAGCATTTT. It specifies CASSQTGEDQPQHF.